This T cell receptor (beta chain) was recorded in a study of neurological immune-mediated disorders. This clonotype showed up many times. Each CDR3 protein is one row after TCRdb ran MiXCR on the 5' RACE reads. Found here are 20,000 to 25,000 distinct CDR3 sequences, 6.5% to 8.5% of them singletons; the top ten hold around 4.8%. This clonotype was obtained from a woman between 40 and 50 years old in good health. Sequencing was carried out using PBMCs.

CDR3 residues: CASSLAGGSETQYF. Written as DNA, the CDR3 is TGTGCCAGCAGCTTAGCGGGAGGGTCGGAGACCCAGTACTTC. This chain uses TRBV11-2 with TRBJ2-5; 8 bases fit TRBD2. J lost 5 bases, V lost 1 base, and 3 bases had no gene match. Germline V gives CDR1 SGHAT, CDR2 FQNNGV. CDR3 length equals 14 residues.